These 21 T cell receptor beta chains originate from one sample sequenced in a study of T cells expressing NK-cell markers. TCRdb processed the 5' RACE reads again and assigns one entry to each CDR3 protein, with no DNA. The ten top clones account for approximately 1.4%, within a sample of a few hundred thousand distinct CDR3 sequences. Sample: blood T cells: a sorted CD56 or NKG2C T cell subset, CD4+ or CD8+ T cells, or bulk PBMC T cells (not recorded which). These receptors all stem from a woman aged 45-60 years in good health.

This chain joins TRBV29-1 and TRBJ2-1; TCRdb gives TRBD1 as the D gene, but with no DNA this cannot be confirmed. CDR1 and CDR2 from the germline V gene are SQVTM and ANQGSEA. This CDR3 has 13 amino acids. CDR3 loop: CSVVPLVYNEQFF.

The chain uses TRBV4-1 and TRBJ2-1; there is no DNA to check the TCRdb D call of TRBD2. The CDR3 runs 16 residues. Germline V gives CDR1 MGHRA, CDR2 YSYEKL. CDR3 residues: CASSQRGAGVAHEQFF.

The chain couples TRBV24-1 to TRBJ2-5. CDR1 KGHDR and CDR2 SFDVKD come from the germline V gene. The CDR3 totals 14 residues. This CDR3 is CATSVEGNQETQYF.

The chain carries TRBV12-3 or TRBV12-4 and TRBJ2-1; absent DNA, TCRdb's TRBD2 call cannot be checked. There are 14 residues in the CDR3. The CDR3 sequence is CASSPPANYNEQFF.

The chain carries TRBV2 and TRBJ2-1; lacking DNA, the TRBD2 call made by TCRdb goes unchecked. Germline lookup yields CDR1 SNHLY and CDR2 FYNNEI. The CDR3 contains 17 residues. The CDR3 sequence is CASSALTGTSGRNEQFF.

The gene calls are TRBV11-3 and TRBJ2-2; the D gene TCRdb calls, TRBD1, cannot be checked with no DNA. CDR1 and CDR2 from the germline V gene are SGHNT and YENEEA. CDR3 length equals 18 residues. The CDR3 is CASSLDRWGTANTGELFF.

This CDR3 reads CSAGQGKVFTF. This chain links TRBV29-1 with TRBJ1-2; with no DNA, the TCRdb D assignment of TRBD1 cannot be verified. The CDR3 is made up of 11 amino acids. Per germline, CDR1 SQVTM and CDR2 ANQGSEA.

The CDR3 sequence is CASSYSIESMGANYGYTF. The chain combines TRBV6-5 with TRBJ1-2. Germline V gene sequence: CDR1 MNHEY, CDR2 SVGAGI. The CDR3 length is 18 residues.

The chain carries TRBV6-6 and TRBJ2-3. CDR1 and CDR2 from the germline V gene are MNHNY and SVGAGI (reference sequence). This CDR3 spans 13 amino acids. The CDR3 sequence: CASSTRPTDTQYF.

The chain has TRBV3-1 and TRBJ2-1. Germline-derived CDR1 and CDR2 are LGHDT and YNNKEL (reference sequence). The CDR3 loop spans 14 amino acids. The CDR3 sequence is CASSQDPGRDEQFF.

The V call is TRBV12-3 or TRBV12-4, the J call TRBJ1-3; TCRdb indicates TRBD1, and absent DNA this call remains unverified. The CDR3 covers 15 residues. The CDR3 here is CASRLTQGAGNTIYF.

The CDR3 loop reads CASSAGGRAQPQHF. V usage is TRBV12-3 or TRBV12-4 and J usage is TRBJ1-5; lacking DNA, the TRBD1 call made by TCRdb goes unchecked. The CDR3 spans 14 residues.

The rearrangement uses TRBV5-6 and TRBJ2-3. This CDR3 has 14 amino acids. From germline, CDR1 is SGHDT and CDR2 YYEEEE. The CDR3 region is CASSLLDFTDTQYF.

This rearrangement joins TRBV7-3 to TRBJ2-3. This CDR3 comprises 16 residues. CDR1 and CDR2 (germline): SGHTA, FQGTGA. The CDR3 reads CASSPRLVLSTDTQYF.

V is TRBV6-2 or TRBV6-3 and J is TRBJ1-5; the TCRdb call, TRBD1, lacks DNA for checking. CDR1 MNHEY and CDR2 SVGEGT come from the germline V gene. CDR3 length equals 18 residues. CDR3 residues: CASSLPGRGLQGNQPQHF.

This chain's CDR3 is CSAIGTSARDTQYF. This sequence joins TRBV20-1 and TRBJ2-3; TCRdb's assignment of TRBD2 cannot be checked, as there is no DNA. Per the germline V gene, CDR1 is DFQATT and CDR2 is SNEGSKA (reference sequence). The CDR3 runs 14 residues.

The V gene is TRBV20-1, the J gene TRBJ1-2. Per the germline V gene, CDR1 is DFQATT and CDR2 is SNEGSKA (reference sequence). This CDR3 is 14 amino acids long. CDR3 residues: CSARGWELRYGYTF.

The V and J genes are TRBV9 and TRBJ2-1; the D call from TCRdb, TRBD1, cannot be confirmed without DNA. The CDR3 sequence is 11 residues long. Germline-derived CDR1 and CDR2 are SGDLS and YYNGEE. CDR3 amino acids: CASSAGGQQFF.

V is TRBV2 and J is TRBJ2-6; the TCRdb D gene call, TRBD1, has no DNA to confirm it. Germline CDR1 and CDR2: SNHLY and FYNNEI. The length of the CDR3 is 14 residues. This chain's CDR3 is CASTVRQGANVLTF.

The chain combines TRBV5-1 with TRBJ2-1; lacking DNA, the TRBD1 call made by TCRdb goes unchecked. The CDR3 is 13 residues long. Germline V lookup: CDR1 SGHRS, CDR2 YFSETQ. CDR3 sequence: CASSLASGLEQFF.

This CDR3 reads CATSREYQAGTDTQYF. The gene calls are TRBV15 and TRBJ2-3; there is no DNA to check the TCRdb D call of TRBD2. CDR3 size: 16 residues. The germline V gene has CDR1 LNHNV and CDR2 YYDKDF (reference sequence).